The subject of this entry is one T cell receptor (beta chain). Antigen unknown. The data belong to a study of T cell responses to AZD1222 COVID-19 vaccine. Notes on the study in general: Dominant at 160-218 and 743-854, vaccine-associated CD4 TCRs also spanned spike. Baseline antibody screening turned up just a handful of seropositive AZD1222 recipients.

It was second doses at about 4 or about 12 weeks that were pooled. The assay was immunoSEQ multiplex PCR, and TCRdb's table has in-frame clones only and misses some. The repertoire includes approximately 150,000 clones, 90% of them detected once, and roughly 1.7% sits in the top ten. This CDR3 is 15 amino acids long. Per germline, CDR1 LGHDT and CDR2 YNNKEL (reference sequence). The V and J ends lost 6 bases and 0 bases respectively, with 12 bases between them. The specimen comprised peripheral blood, sampled 28 days after the second AZD1222 dose. The chain employs TRBV3-1 (or the pseudogene TRBV3-2) and TRBJ2-1; no clear D. The clonotype comes from an adult who received the AZD1222 COVID-19 vaccine. The CDR3 is CASRTSLTSYNEQFF. CDR3 sequence (DNA): TGTGCCAGCAGGACGTCCCTAACCTCCTACAATGAGCAGTTCTTC.